This record covers a single T cell receptor beta chain. No antigen is known for it. The V end lost 0 bases, the J end lost 6 bases, and 8 bases lay between the germline ends. CDR1 and CDR2 from the germline V gene are LGHDT and YNNKEL (reference sequence). The CDR3 spans 14 residues. TCRdb recomputed calls from the 5' RACE reads with MiXCR, one row per CDR3 protein. Seen here are 80,000 to 90,000 distinct CDR3 sequences, 27% observed once, and the top ten hold roughly 59%. This entry belongs to a study of CD8 T cells in ankylosing spondylitis. Study results and limitations: Earlier literature documents some of the motif variants in reactive arthritis synovial fluid and blood. Ankylosing spondylitis blood seemed to carry a telltale TCR beta motif made of roughly eight highly homologous variants.

J is TRBJ2-2 and V is TRBV3-1; no clear D. The sequenced material came from blood, either unsorted or a sorted T cell fraction (not recorded which). The receptor was isolated from a male donor with ankylosing spondylitis or in good health (not recorded which). Here the CDR3 DNA reads TGTGCCAGCAGCCAAGAGTGGCGTTCCGGGGAGCTGTTTTTT. This encodes CASSQEWRSGELFF.